Listed here is a single TCR beta chain. Germline V gene sequence: CDR1 LGHDT, CDR2 YNNKEL (reference sequence). Deletions cut 7 bases from V and 6 bases from J, with 19 bases between. The CDR3 is made up of 14 amino acids. In the authors' methods: Amplifying reference gene primers gave estimates of nucleated cell counts. The table came from immunoSEQ multiplex PCR; TCRdb's copy has only in-frame clones and leaves some out. The D gene and trimming were derived from the DNA, and the V and J assignments and clone size from that table. The data hold around 100,000 clones, with 80% to 85% observed a single time. The data were taken from a study of blood T cell repertoires in COVID-19. Study-wide context: Collection of acute and convalescent COVID-19 samples took place in the United States, Italy and Spain.

This clonotype was obtained from a man aged 55 to 70 with acute or convalescent COVID-19. The chain recombines TRBV3-1 (or the pseudogene TRBV3-2) with TRBJ2-7; the D gene is possibly TRBD1 (6 bases). Specimen: peripheral blood. The CDR3 DNA reads TGTGCCAGCAACCTCGGGACACACCCTGCCGAGCAGTACTTC. Residues: CASNLGTHPAEQYF.